This T cell receptor (beta chain) was found in a study of T-cell memory formation after mild COVID-19. Overall study: Most TCR clusters belonged to a single donor.

CDR1 and CDR2 from the germline V gene are SSHAT and FNYEAQ (reference sequence). The CDR3 spans 16 residues. Overall study findings and caveats: Nothing showed for sure that second-wave clones peaking on day 37 were SARS-CoV-2 specific. The main location of contracting CD4+ clones was CM and EM, and that of contracting CD8+ clones was EMRA. Cross-reactive memory seemingly joined, as some responding clones were found in pre-infection memory.

TCRdb re-derived calls from the 5' RACE reads in MiXCR, one entry per CDR3 protein. This table holds approximately 340,000 distinct CDR3 sequences, 13% found once. As regards this clonotype: Its cognate antigen is unknown. At one of its ends the junction is not consistent with the germline gene, which may arise from a read error.

The TCR sequence derives from a man between 18 and 35 years old who had mild COVID-19 (a few samples of this study predate the infection). Cell type and time point are not known. The chain is built from TRBV7-7 and TRBJ1-4; no definite D call. Sample: PBMCs or a T cell subset sorted from them (not recorded which). The CDR3 DNA sequence: TGTGCTAGCAGCCCCGCCCCCGGGAGCTCTGGAAACACAATATTTTTT. It encodes CASSPAPGSSGNTIFF.